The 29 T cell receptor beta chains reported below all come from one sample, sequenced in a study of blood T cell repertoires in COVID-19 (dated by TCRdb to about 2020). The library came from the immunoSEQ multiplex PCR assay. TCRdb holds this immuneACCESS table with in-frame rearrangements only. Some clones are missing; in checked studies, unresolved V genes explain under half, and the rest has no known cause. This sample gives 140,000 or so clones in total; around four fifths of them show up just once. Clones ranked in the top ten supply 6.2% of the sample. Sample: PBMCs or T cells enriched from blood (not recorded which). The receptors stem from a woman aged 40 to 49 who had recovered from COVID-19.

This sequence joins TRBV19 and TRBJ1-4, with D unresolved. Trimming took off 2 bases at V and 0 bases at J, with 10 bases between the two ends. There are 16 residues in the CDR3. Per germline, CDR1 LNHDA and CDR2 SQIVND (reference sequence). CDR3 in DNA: TGTGCCAGTAGTATAAGTGAGGTAGCAACTAATGAAAAACTGTTTTTT. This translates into CASSISEVATNEKLFF.

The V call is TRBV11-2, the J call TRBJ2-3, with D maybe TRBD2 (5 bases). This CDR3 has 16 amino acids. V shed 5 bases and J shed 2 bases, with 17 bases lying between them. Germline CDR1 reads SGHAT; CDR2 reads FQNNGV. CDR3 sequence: CASSPRGPINTDTQYF. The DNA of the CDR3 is TGTGCCAGCAGCCCCCGGGGTCCCATCAACACAGATACGCAGTATTTT. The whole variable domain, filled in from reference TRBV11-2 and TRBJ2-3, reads EAGVAQSPRYKIIEKRQSVAFWCNPISGHATLYWYQQILGQGPKLLIQFQNNGVVDDSQLPKDRFSAERLKGVDSTLKIQPAKLEDSAVYLCASSPRGPINTDTQYFGPGTRLTVL.

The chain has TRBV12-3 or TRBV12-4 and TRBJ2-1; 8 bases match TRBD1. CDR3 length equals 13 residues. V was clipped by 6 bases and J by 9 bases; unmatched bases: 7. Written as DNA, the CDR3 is TGTGCCAGCAGCCGGGACAGGTCAGGTGAGCAGTTCTTC. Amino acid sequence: CASSRDRSGEQFF.

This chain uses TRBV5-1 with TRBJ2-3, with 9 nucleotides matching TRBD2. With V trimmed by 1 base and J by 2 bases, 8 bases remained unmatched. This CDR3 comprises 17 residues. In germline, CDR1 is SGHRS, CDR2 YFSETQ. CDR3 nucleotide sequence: TGCGCCAGCAGCTTGCGACTAGCGGAGACTCCCACAGATACGCAGTATTTT. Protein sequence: CASSLRLAETPTDTQYF.

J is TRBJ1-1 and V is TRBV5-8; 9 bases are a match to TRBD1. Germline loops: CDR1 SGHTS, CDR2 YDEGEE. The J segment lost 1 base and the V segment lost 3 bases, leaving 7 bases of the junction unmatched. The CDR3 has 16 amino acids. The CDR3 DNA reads TGTGCCAGCAGCTATGGACAGGGGACGGCGAACACTGAAGCTTTCTTT. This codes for CASSYGQGTANTEAFF.

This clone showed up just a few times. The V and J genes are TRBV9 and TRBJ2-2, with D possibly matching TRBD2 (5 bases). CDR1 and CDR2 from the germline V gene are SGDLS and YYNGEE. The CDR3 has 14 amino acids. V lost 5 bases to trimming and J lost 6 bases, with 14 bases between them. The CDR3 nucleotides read TGTGCCAGCAGGGCCGGAGGTGGTGCCGGGGAGCTGTTTTTT. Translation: CASRAGGGAGELFF. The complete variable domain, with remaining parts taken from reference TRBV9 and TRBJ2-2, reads DSGVTQTPKHLITATGQRVTLRCSPRSGDLSVYWYQQSLDQGLQFLIQYYNGEERAKGNILERFSAQQFPDLHSELNLSSLELGDSALYFCASRAGGGAGELFFGEGSRLTVL.

The chain's CDR3 is CASSRVDRLDRAFF. CDR3 DNA: TGTGCCAGCAGCCGGGTTGACAGACTAGATCGGGCTTTCTTT. The chain is built from TRBV11-2 and TRBJ1-1; tentative D call: TRBD1 (5 bases). This CDR3 spans 14 amino acids. In germline, CDR1 is SGHAT, CDR2 FQNNGV. V lost 5 bases and J 11 bases, leaving 21 bases between the germline ends. The full variable domain, in which reference TRBV11-2 and TRBJ1-1 provide the parts outside the CDR3, is EAGVAQSPRYKIIEKRQSVAFWCNPISGHATLYWYQQILGQGPKLLIQFQNNGVVDDSQLPKDRFSAERLKGVDSTLKIQPAKLEDSAVYLCASSRVDRLDRAFFGQGTRLTVV.

CDR3 loop: CASSPTDTSNQPQHF. DNA of the CDR3: TGTGCCAGCAGCCCGACTGATACTAGCAATCAGCCCCAGCATTTT. V and J are TRBV6-5 and TRBJ1-5; D not resolved. V lost 6 bases and J lost 0, with 12 bases in between. From germline, CDR1 is MNHEY and CDR2 SVGAGI. This CDR3 region has 15 residues.

In DNA form, the CDR3 reads TGCGCCAGCAGCTTAGCATATAACTATGGCTACACCTTC. Protein sequence: CASSLAYNYGYTF. The V and J genes are TRBV5-1 and TRBJ1-2; D call uncertain. There are 13 residues in the CDR3. Trimming shortened V by 2 bases and J by 1 base, and 6 bases separated the two germline ends. Per germline, CDR1 SGHRS and CDR2 YFSETQ.

The CDR3: CASSARGDYGYTF. CDR3 in DNA: TGTGCCAGCAGTGCTCGGGGGGACTATGGCTACACCTTC. V and J are TRBV12-3 or TRBV12-4 and TRBJ1-2, with D possibly matching TRBD1 (5 bases). The CDR3 runs to 13 residues. Trimming removed 5 bases from V and 3 bases from J, with 10 bases in between.

CDR3 amino acids: CASSENRAGYTF. The CDR3 DNA reads TGTGCCAGCAGTGAAAACAGGGCTGGCTACACCTTC. This chain joins TRBV6-1 and TRBJ1-2, with a possible D match to TRBD1 (6 bases). Trimming pared 2 bases from V and 7 bases from J, leaving 8 bases between. This CDR3 comprises 12 residues. Germline V lookup: CDR1 MNHNS, CDR2 SASEGT.

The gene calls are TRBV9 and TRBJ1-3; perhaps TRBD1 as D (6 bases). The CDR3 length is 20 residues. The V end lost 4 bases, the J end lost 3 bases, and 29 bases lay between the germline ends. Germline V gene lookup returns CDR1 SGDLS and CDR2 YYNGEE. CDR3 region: CASSPYEGQGLWDLGNTIYF. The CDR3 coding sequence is TGTGCCAGCAGCCCCTACGAAGGGCAGGGGCTGTGGGACCTTGGAAACACCATATATTTT.

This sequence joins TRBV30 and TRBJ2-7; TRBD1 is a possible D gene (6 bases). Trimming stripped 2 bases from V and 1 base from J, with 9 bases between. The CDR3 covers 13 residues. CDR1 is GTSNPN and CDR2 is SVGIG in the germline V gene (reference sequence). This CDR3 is CAWSIGGSYEQYF. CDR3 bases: TGTGCCTGGAGTATAGGGGGATCCTACGAGCAGTACTTC. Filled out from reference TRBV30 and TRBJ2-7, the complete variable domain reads SQTIHQWPATLVQPVGSPLSLECTVEGTSNPNLYWYRQAAGRGLQLLFYSVGIGQISSEVPQNLSASRPQDRQFILSSKKLLLSDSGFYLCAWSIGGSYEQYFGPGTRLTVT.

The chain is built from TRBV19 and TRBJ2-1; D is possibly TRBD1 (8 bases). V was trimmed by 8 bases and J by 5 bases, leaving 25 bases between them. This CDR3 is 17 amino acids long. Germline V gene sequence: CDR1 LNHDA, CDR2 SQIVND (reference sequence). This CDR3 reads CASASHTGGGGHNEQFF. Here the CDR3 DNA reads TGTGCCAGTGCCAGCCATACAGGGGGGGGAGGACACAATGAGCAGTTCTTC.

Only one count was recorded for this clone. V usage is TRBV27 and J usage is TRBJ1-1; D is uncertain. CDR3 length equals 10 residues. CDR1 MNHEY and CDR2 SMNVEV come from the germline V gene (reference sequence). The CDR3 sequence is CAAGNTEAFF. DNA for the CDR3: TGTGCTGCGGGGAACACTGAAGCTTTCTTT.

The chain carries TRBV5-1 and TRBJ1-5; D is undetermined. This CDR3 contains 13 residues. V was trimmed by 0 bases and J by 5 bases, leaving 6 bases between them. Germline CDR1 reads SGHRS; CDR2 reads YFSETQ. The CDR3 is CASSLDTDQPQHF. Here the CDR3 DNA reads TGCGCCAGCAGCTTGGACACAGATCAGCCCCAGCATTTT.

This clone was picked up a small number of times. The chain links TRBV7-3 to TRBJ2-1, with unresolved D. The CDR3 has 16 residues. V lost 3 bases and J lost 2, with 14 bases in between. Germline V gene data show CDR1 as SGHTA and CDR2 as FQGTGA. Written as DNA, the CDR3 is TGTGCCAGCAGCTTGGCACCCAGCGCTGCCTACAATGAGCAGTTCTTC. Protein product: CASSLAPSAAYNEQFF.

The CDR3 DNA is TGTGCCAGCAGCCCCACTCGTTCGTATAATTCACCCCTCCACTTT. This gives the protein CASSPTRSYNSPLHF. The rearrangement uses TRBV5-5 and TRBJ1-6, with unresolved D. V was cut by 4 bases and J by 4 bases, with 12 bases left in between. Looked up from germline, CDR1 is SGHKS and CDR2 is YYEKEE (reference sequence). This CDR3 contains 15 residues.

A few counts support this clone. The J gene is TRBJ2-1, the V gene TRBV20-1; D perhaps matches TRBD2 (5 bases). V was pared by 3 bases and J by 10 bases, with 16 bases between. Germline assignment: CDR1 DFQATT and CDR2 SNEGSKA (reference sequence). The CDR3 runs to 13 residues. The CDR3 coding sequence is TGCAGTGCTAGTGCCGGACTGCTAAGGGAGCAGTTCTTC. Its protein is CSASAGLLREQFF.

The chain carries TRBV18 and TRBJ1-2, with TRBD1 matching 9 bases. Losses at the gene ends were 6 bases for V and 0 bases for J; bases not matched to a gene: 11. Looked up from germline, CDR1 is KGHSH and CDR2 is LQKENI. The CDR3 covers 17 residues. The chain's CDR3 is CASSPRDRGDSNYGYTF. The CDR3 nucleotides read TGTGCCAGCTCCCCCCGAGACAGGGGGGACTCTAACTATGGCTACACCTTC.

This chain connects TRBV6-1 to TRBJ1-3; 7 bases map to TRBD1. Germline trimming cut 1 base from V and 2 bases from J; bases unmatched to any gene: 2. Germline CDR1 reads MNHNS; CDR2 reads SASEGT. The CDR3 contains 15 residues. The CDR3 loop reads CASSEGTGTGNTIYF. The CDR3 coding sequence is TGTGCCAGCAGTGAAGGGACAGGAACTGGAAACACCATATATTTT.

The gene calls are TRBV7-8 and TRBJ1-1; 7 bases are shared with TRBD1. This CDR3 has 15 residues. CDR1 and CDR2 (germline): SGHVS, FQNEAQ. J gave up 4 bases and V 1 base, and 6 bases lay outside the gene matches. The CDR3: CASSLGRQGPTEAFF. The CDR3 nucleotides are TGTGCCAGCAGCTTAGGTCGACAGGGCCCCACTGAAGCTTTCTTT.

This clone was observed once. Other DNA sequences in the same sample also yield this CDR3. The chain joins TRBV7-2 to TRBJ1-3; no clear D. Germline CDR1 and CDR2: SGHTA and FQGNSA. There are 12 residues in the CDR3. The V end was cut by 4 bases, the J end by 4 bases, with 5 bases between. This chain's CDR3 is CASSSPGNTIYF. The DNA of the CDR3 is TGTGCCAGCAGCTCCCCGGGAAACACCATATATTTT.

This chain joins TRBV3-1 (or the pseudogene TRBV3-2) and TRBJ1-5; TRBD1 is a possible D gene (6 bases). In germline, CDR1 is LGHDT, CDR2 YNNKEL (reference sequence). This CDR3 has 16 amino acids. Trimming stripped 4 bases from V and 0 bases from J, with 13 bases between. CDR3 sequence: CASSPQGPHSNQPQHF. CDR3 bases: TGTGCCAGCAGCCCCCAGGGGCCCCATAGCAATCAGCCCCAGCATTTT.

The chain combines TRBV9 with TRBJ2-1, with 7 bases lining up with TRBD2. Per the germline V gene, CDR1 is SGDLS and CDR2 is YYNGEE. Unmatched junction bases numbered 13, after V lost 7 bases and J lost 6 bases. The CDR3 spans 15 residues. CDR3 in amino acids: CASGRGRAKPNEQFF. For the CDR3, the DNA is TGTGCCAGCGGCCGGGGGAGGGCCAAGCCCAATGAGCAGTTCTTC.

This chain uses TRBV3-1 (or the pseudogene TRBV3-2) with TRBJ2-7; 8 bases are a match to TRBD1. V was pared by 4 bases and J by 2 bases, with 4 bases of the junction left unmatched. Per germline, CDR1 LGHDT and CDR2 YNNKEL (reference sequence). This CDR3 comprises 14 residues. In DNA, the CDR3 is TGTGCCAGCAGCCGCCGGGACAGGACCTACGAGCAGTACTTC. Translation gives CASSRRDRTYEQYF.

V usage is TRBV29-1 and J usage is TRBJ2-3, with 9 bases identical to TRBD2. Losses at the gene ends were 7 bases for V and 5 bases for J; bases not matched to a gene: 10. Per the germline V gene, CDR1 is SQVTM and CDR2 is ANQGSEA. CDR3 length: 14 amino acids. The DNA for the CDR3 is TGCAGCGCCCTGAGCGGGGGGAGTGGAGATACGCAGTATTTT. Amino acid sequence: CSALSGGSGDTQYF.

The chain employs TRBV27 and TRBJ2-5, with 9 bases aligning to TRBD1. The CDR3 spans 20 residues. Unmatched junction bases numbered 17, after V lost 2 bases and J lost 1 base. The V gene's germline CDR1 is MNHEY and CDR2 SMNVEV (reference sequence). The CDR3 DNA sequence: TGTGCCAGCAGTTTAACGCTGAGTGCGCTCGACAGGGGGGGCCAAGAGACCCAGTACTTC. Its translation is CASSLTLSALDRGGQETQYF.

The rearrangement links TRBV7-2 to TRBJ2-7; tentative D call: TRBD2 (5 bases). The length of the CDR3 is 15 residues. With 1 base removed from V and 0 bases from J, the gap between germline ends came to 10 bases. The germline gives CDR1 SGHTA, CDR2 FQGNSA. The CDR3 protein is CASSLGVGSSYEQYF. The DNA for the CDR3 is TGTGCCAGCAGCTTAGGTGTGGGGAGCTCCTACGAGCAGTACTTC.